The clone carrying this T cell receptor beta chain was seen just once. What it binds is not known. This sample was included in a study of T cell repertoires in cytomegalovirus infection. Overall study context: Both a matching HLA type and CMV infection were indicated by public TCR beta signatures. General observations from the study: There were HLA-C-restricted CMV-specific TCR beta clonotypes dominating the ex vivo response.

TCRdb fed the reads into MiXCR, producing one record per CDR3 protein. The sample lists fewer than 850,000 distinct CDR3 sequences, about 29% occurring once. CDR3 size: 12 residues. The V end lost 0 bases, the J end lost 8 bases, and 10 bases lay between the germline ends. Germline V CDR1 and CDR2: SQVTM, ANQGSEA. This chain links TRBV29-1 with TRBJ1-2, with D perhaps matching TRBD1 (5 bases). Sample: cultured CD8+ T cells from PBMCs, taken from culture after CMV antigen stimulation. This receptor was taken from a human donor in good health (CMV status not recorded). Some clones in this sample may be carry-over from other donors' samples. DNA for the CDR3: TGCAGCGTTGAAGACGGAGGGGTAGGCTACACCTTC. Translated: CSVEDGGVGYTF.